A single sample gave rise to the 3 T cell receptor beta chains below, sequenced in a study of T cells after yellow fever vaccination. TCRdb used MiXCR to reprocess the 5' RACE reads, holding one entry per CDR3 protein. The table has some 250,000 distinct CDR3 sequences, roughly 4% seen once. The sequenced sample was PBMCs, obtained 15 days after the yellow fever booster vaccination. The receptors come from a man younger than 30 who received the YFV17D yellow fever vaccine.

This clonotype showed up many times. The rearrangement links TRBV5-4 to TRBJ2-1; D is perhaps TRBD1 (5 bases). The germline CDR1 and CDR2 sequences are SGHNT and YYREEE (reference sequence). V lost 6 bases, J lost 5 bases, and 18 bases lay in between. This CDR3 has 15 residues. CDR3 DNA: TGTGCCAGCACCCCGCGCAGGGAACCTGACAATGAGCAGTTCTTC. It encodes CASTPRREPDNEQFF.

This clonotype was detected ten times or more. This chain links TRBV20-1 with TRBJ2-2; D possibly uses TRBD1 or TRBD2 (5 bases each). The CDR3 sequence is 15 residues long. V was clipped by 3 bases and J by 1 base, with 12 bases between them. CDR1 is DFQATT, CDR2 SNEGSKA, per germline (reference sequence). CDR3 amino acids: CSASGTEMNTGELFF. The DNA of the CDR3 is TGCAGTGCTAGCGGGACGGAGATGAACACCGGGGAGCTGTTTTTT.

This clonotype showed up many times. The gene calls are TRBV14 and TRBJ2-7; D tentatively reads TRBD1 or TRBD2 (6 bases each). Germline CDR1 and CDR2: SGHDN and FVKESK. The CDR3 totals 13 residues. With 2 bases removed from V and 6 bases from J, the gap between germline ends came to 11 bases. CDR3 nucleotides: TGTGCCAGCAGCCAACCGGGGGCACGCGAGCAGTACTTC. Its protein is CASSQPGAREQYF.